The 21 T cell receptor beta chains presented below share a single source sample, sequenced in a study of cytomegalovirus exposure and HLA in healthy donors. The PCR used 60 Vbeta and 13 Jbeta primers. The protocol was immunoSEQ multiplex PCR, while the TCRdb copy is restricted to in-frame clones and leaves out a portion. The top ten clones hold roughly 2.5% of a sample with under 150,000 clones, over 75% of them seen once. Specimen: PBMCs. All receptors derive from a woman younger than 35 in good health and CMV-seronegative.

CDR3 region: CASSPGPAGGLDEQFF. The CDR3 DNA is TGTGCCAGCAGCCCAGGGCCAGCGGGAGGGCTGGATGAGCAGTTCTTC. The V call is TRBV4-2, the J call TRBJ2-1; 10 bases line up with TRBD2. Germline assignment: CDR1 LGHNA and CDR2 YNFKEQ. The CDR3 covers 16 residues. The V gene end was trimmed by 4 bases and the J gene end by 8 bases; junction bases not matched to a gene: 11.

This chain connects TRBV6-1 to TRBJ2-3, with 10 bases identical to TRBD1. CDR3 length: 16 residues. Germline V gene data show CDR1 as MNHNS and CDR2 as SASEGT. Germline trimming cut 0 bases from V and 1 base from J; bases unmatched to any gene: 1. In nucleotides, the CDR3 is TGTGCCAGCAGTGAAGCGGGGACAGGGGGCACAGATACGCAGTATTTT. It yields the protein CASSEAGTGGTDTQYF.

In this sample, this clone turned up once. This chain connects TRBV7-9 to TRBJ2-1; 13 positions match TRBD2. V gave up 4 bases and J gave up 8 bases; unmatched junction bases: 5. Germline CDR1 reads SEHNR; CDR2 reads FQNEAQ (reference sequence). The CDR3 is 15 amino acids. The CDR3 region is CASSSRLAGGHEQFF. Written as DNA, the CDR3 is TGTGCCAGCAGCTCCAGACTAGCGGGGGGACATGAGCAGTTCTTC.

This chain's CDR3 is CASSDPGRGATDTQYF. CDR3 nucleotide sequence: TGCGCCAGCAGTGATCCCGGCAGGGGAGCTACAGATACGCAGTATTTT. The V and J genes are TRBV10-1 and TRBJ2-3; D might be TRBD1 (6 bases). The germline gives CDR1 WNHNN, CDR2 SYGVQD (reference sequence). Trimming stripped 3 bases from V and 3 bases from J, with 16 bases between. This CDR3 is built from 16 residues.

V is TRBV11-2 and J is TRBJ1-5; no reliable D call. The CDR3 covers 16 residues. Deletions cut 2 bases from V and 5 bases from J, with 16 bases between. Germline lookup yields CDR1 SGHAT and CDR2 FQNNGV. As DNA, the CDR3 is TGTGCCAGCAGCTTATCGAGCACCTCGGGGTATCAGCCCCAGCATTTT. Translated, it gives CASSLSSTSGYQPQHF. Combining the CDR3 with reference TRBV11-2 and TRBJ1-5 gives the whole variable domain EAGVAQSPRYKIIEKRQSVAFWCNPISGHATLYWYQQILGQGPKLLIQFQNNGVVDDSQLPKDRFSAERLKGVDSTLKIQPAKLEDSAVYLCASSLSSTSGYQPQHFGDGTRLSIL.

The V call is TRBV5-1, the J call TRBJ1-1; D not certain. With 4 bases removed from V and 4 bases from J, the gap between germline ends came to 17 bases. This CDR3 region has 15 residues. The germline V gene has CDR1 SGHRS and CDR2 YFSETQ. The CDR3 sequence is CASSEGVTLFTEAFF. Here the CDR3 DNA reads TGCGCCAGCAGCGAGGGAGTAACCCTGTTCACTGAAGCTTTCTTT.

The V call is TRBV5-8, the J call TRBJ1-2, with D maybe TRBD1 (5 bases). The CDR3 extends over 13 amino acids. The germline V gene has CDR1 SGHTS and CDR2 YDEGEE. V was shortened by 4 bases and J by 3 bases, with 10 bases between the two germline ends. The CDR3 DNA reads as TGTGCCAGCAGCCTGGGGCGGGACTATGGCTACACCTTC. Its translation is CASSLGRDYGYTF.

The rearrangement links TRBV19 to TRBJ1-5; maybe TRBD1 (5 bases). Germline loops: CDR1 LNHDA, CDR2 SQIVND (reference sequence). The CDR3 loop spans 15 amino acids. The ends were cut back, 3 bases at V and 0 bases at J, with 9 bases in the middle. For the CDR3, the DNA is TGTGCCAGTAGTATCCAGACAGCTAGCAATCAGCCCCAGCATTTT. It specifies CASSIQTASNQPQHF.

This rearrangement joins TRBV6-1 to TRBJ2-3; 10 positions match TRBD2. V shed 5 bases and J 3 bases; nucleotides not matched to a gene: 5. Per germline, CDR1 MNHNS and CDR2 SASEGT. There are 15 residues in the CDR3. The CDR3 DNA is TGTGCCAGCAGTCGACAGACTAGCGGGACAGATACGCAGTATTTT. Translation gives CASSRQTSGTDTQYF.

This chain connects TRBV7-2 to TRBJ1-2; D is possibly TRBD1 (5 bases). Germline CDR1 and CDR2: SGHTA and FQGNSA. V was clipped by 1 base and J by 8 bases, with 8 bases between them. The CDR3 contains 12 residues. The CDR3 reads CASSLGRGGYTF. CDR3 in DNA: TGTGCCAGCAGCTTAGGGAGGGGAGGCTACACCTTC.

The rearrangement links TRBV5-1 to TRBJ2-2; D is unresolved. The germline CDR1 and CDR2 sequences are SGHRS and YFSETQ. The V end lost 4 bases, the J end lost 3 bases, and 10 bases lay between the germline ends. The CDR3 runs to 14 residues. The CDR3 region is CASSVDGDTGELFF. CDR3 sequence (DNA): TGCGCCAGCAGCGTTGACGGAGACACCGGGGAGCTGTTTTTT.

The chain employs TRBV6-1 and TRBJ2-1; 14 bases match TRBD2. This CDR3 spans 19 amino acids. Trimming at V came to 3 bases and at J to 1 base, leaving 8 bases not matched to a gene. CDR1 and CDR2 from the germline V gene are MNHNS and SASEGT. The CDR3 sequence: CASSDRTSGGSYSYNEQFF. CDR3 bases: TGTGCCAGCAGTGACCGGACTAGCGGGGGGTCTTATTCCTACAATGAGCAGTTCTTC.

V is TRBV28 and J is TRBJ1-5; TRBD1 aligns across 7 bases. V was clipped by 8 bases and J by 6 bases; unmatched bases: 4. Germline assignment: CDR1 MDHEN and CDR2 SYDVKM. This CDR3 region has 12 residues. CDR3 region: CASEEGAQPQHF. The CDR3 DNA follows: TGTGCCAGCGAAGAGGGGGCTCAGCCCCAGCATTTT.

The chain couples TRBV29-1 to TRBJ1-2, with a possible D match to TRBD1 (5 bases). Germline lookup yields CDR1 SQVTM and CDR2 ANQGSEA. The CDR3 sequence is 15 residues long. The V and J ends lost 3 bases and 0 bases respectively, with 14 bases between them. The CDR3 loop reads CSVEWAGWSNYGYTF. In nucleotides, the CDR3 is TGCAGCGTTGAGTGGGCAGGGTGGTCTAACTATGGCTACACCTTC.

The chain is built from TRBV28 and TRBJ1-3; a possible D gene is TRBD1 (5 bases). CDR3 length equals 13 residues. From germline, CDR1 is MDHEN and CDR2 SYDVKM. V lost 3 bases and J lost 3, with 6 bases in between. The CDR3, as DNA: TGTGCCAGCAGTTTGGGGGGTGGAAACACCATATATTTT. The encoded protein is CASSLGGGNTIYF.

The V gene is TRBV11-3, the J gene TRBJ1-1, with 7 bases fitting TRBD1. Germline V lookup: CDR1 SGHNT, CDR2 YENEEA. V gave up 3 bases and J gave up 2 bases; unmatched junction bases: 3. The CDR3 has 14 amino acids. CDR3 sequence reads: CASSLNRGNTEAFF. The CDR3 coding sequence is TGTGCCAGCAGCTTGAACAGGGGAAACACTGAAGCTTTCTTT.

This chain connects TRBV28 to TRBJ2-7, with a tentative D call TRBD1 (6 bases). This CDR3 is built from 14 residues. Germline CDR1 reads MDHEN; CDR2 reads SYDVKM. With 5 bases removed from V and 7 bases from J, the gap between germline ends came to 18 bases. CDR3 coding DNA: TGTGCCAGCAGTAGTTCCTTTTCAGGGGAGGAGCAGTACTTC. The encoded protein is CASSSSFSGEEQYF.

This clone was seen once. This chain connects TRBV5-1 to TRBJ2-3; 7 bases map to TRBD2. V shed 0 bases and J 3 bases; nucleotides not matched to a gene: 4. Germline V CDR1 and CDR2: SGHRS, YFSETQ. This CDR3 is built from 15 residues. The CDR3 sequence: CASSLERGETDTQYF. CDR3 in DNA: TGCGCCAGCAGCTTGGAGCGGGGCGAGACAGATACGCAGTATTTT.

J is TRBJ2-5 and V is TRBV29-1, with D hard to call. The CDR3 loop spans 13 amino acids. Trimming pared 1 base from V and 1 base from J, leaving 7 bases between. Per the germline V gene, CDR1 is SQVTM and CDR2 is ANQGSEA. CDR3 sequence: CSVEGFLQETQYF. Written as DNA, the CDR3 is TGCAGCGTTGAAGGTTTCCTCCAAGAGACCCAGTACTTC.

This chain connects TRBV4-3 to TRBJ2-3, with D perhaps matching TRBD2 (5 bases). The CDR3 is made up of 15 amino acids. Germline CDR1 LGHNA, CDR2 YSLEER. V was trimmed by 4 bases and J by 2 bases, leaving 13 bases between them. The CDR3 is CASSPQTGITDTQYF. The CDR3, as DNA: TGCGCCAGCAGCCCCCAAACGGGGATCACAGATACGCAGTATTTT.

For this clone: Other DNA sequences in this specimen translate into the identical CDR3. The chain carries TRBV7-2 and TRBJ2-2; 7 positions match TRBD1. Trimming took 3 bases from V and 5 from J; bases not matched to a gene: 0. The CDR3 totals 13 residues. Germline V CDR1 and CDR2: SGHTA, FQGNSA. CDR3 region: CASSLTGTGELFF. The CDR3 bases are TGTGCCAGCAGCTTGACAGGGACCGGGGAGCTGTTTTTT.